Listed below are T cell receptor beta chains from one sample, sequenced in a study of cytomegalovirus exposure and HLA in healthy donors. Produced via immunoSEQ multiplex PCR; TCRdb's table is partial and in-frame only. The table includes about 170,000 clones, more than 75% detected once. Sequencing was done on a sample of PBMCs. These TCRs come from a girl under 18 in good health and CMV-seropositive. CDR3s include the opening cysteine and the closing phenylalanine or tryptophan. Fields, in order: J gene, CDR3 length, clone size, D gene, V gene, CDR3 DNA, CDR3 protein. D genes are given only for firm matches. For some rows the clone size is stated as once, few or many, or as a class when expanded; others skip it.

TRBJ1-2 14 . . TRBV15 TGTGCCACCAGCAGAAAGACAGGCGGCTATGGCTACACCTTC CATSRKTGGYGYTF
TRBJ1-1 13 . . TRBV28 TGTGCCAGCAGTTTAGCGGCAGGGAGGGAAGCTTTCTTT CASSLAAGREAFF
TRBJ1-4 14 . . TRBV13 TGTGCCAGCAGCTTAGGTGGTGGCAAAGAAAAACTGTTTTTT CASSLGGGKEKLFF
TRBJ1-4 14 . TRBD1 TRBV30 TGTGCCTGGACAGGGGGTGGCAGGCCGGAAAAACTGTTTTTT CAWTGGGRPEKLFF
TRBJ2-2 15 . TRBD1 TRBV6-5 TGTGCCAGCAGTTGGGACAGGGCATTGACCGGGGAGCTGTTTTTT CASSWDRALTGELFF
TRBJ1-2 14 . TRBD1 TRBV18 TGTGCCAGCTCACCAAGACAGGGAAACTATGGCTACACCTTC CASSPRQGNYGYTF
TRBJ1-5 14 . . TRBV28 TGTGCCAGCTCCATGACTGTTAGCAATCAGCCCCAGCATTTT CASSMTVSNQPQHF
TRBJ1-3 14 . . TRBV28 TGTGCCAGCAGTTTAACAGGGCCTGGAAACACCATATATTTT CASSLTGPGNTIYF
TRBJ1-1 18 once TRBD1 TRBV27 TGTGCCAGCAGTATAATACCACCAGGACAGGGTTTGAACACTGAAGCTTTCTTT CASSIIPPGQGLNTEAFF
TRBJ2-1 16 . TRBD2 TRBV5-1 TGCGCCAGCAGCCCTCCCGAAGCGGGAGTGTACAATGAGCAGTTCTTC CASSPPEAGVYNEQFF
TRBJ2-2 14 once . TRBV29-1 TGCAGCGTGACCCCCGCACCCCGCGGCGGGGAGCTGTTTTTT CSVTPAPRGGELFF
TRBJ1-2 16 once . TRBV5-6 TGTGCCAGCAGCTTCCTATCGGACAGTATGTACTATGGCTACACCTTC CASSFLSDSMYYGYTF
TRBJ1-1 14 . TRBD1 TRBV27 TGTGCCAGCAGTTCCGGGACAGAGAACACTGAAGCTTTCTTT CASSSGTENTEAFF
TRBJ1-5 16 once . TRBV5-5 TGTGCCAGCAGCTTGGATCCCTCCAGGGGCAATCAGCCCCAGCATTTT CASSLDPSRGNQPQHF
TRBJ1-1 13 . TRBD1 TRBV4-1 TGCGCCAGCAGGACAGGGTTGAACACTGAAGCTTTCTTT CASRTGLNTEAFF
TRBJ1-1 14 . TRBD1 TRBV6-1 TGTGCCAGCTTTACTACAGGGGGAGGCACTGAAGCTTTCTTT CASFTTGGGTEAFF
TRBJ2-2 16 . TRBD2 TRBV7-9 TGTGCCAGCCGAAAGGAGCTAGCGGCTACCACCGGGGAGCTGTTTTTT CASRKELAATTGELFF
TRBJ2-2 13 . TRBD1 TRBV29-1 TGCAGCGTTGTTGGACAGGGGGACGGGGAGCTGTTTTTT CSVVGQGDGELFF
TRBJ2-1 17 . TRBD2 TRBV25-1 TGTGCCAGCAGTGATCCTGATAGCGGGACGTCCTACAATGAGCAGTTCTTC CASSDPDSGTSYNEQFF
TRBJ2-1 15 . TRBD1 TRBV27 TGTGCCAGCAGTTTAGGACAGGGGATCTACAATGAGCAGTTCTTC CASSLGQGIYNEQFF
TRBJ2-2 15 . TRBD1 TRBV6-5 TGTGCCAGCAGAGGGACAGGGGGTTACACCGGGGAGCTGTTTTTT CASRGTGGYTGELFF
TRBJ2-1 17 . . TRBV7-9 TGTGCCAGCAGCTTAGGGGTTTACGGGAGTTCCTACAATGAGCAGTTCTTC CASSLGVYGSSYNEQFF
TRBJ2-3 17 few . TRBV14 TGTGCCAGCAGCCAAGACCCTTCGGGGACACGCACAGATACGCAGTATTTT CASSQDPSGTRTDTQYF
TRBJ2-2 17 . . TRBV12-2 TGTGCAAGTCGCTTAGCCCCAACAGGGTCGGCTACCGGGGAGCTGTTTTTT CASRLAPTGSATGELFF
TRBJ2-3 14 . . TRBV9 TGTGCCAGCAGCGTAGTTGGGGCAGGGGATACGCAGTATTTT CASSVVGAGDTQYF
TRBJ1-1 15 . . TRBV25-1 TGTGCCAGCAGTGGTCCGGGGGGAGGGGACACTGAAGCTTTCTTT CASSGPGGGDTEAFF
TRBJ2-4 14 . TRBD2 TRBV7-8 TGTGCCAGCTCTAGCGGGTTAGCCAAAAACATTCAGTACTTC CASSSGLAKNIQYF
TRBJ1-4 17 once . TRBV7-9 TGTGCCAGCAGCTCGCGTGGTAGGGCCTCCCGGGGTGAAAAACTGTTTTTT CASSSRGRASRGEKLFF
TRBJ1-4 14 . . TRBV28 TGTGCCAGCAGTTTAGAACAGGTTAATGAAAAACTGTTTTTT CASSLEQVNEKLFF
TRBJ2-5 15 . TRBD1 TRBV5-1 TGCGCCAGCAGCTTGGCCTCAGGGGGCAGGGAGACCCAGTACTTC CASSLASGGRETQYF
TRBJ2-7 17 . . TRBV18 TGTGCCAGCTCACCCCCGCGAGTGCCAGGGTCACTCTACGAGCAGTACTTC CASSPPRVPGSLYEQYF
TRBJ1-1 17 once . TRBV2 TGTGCCACCTCCCACAGCTCCCGGGGGGCGATGAACACTGAAGCTTTCTTT CATSHSSRGAMNTEAFF
TRBJ2-7 15 few TRBD1 TRBV5-5 TGTGCCAGCAGCTTCGTTACTACGACAGGGGTCGAGCAGTACTTC CASSFVTTTGVEQYF
TRBJ1-1 17 . TRBD1 TRBV7-9 TGTGCCAGCAGCCCGCCCAGAGGACAGGGCCCGAACACTGAAGCTTTCTTT CASSPPRGQGPNTEAFF
TRBJ1-2 14 few . TRBV28 TGTGCCAGCAGTTTAACCAGGGTGGGGGGATCCCCAATTTTC CASSLTRVGGSPIF
TRBJ2-2 19 . TRBD1 TRBV4-3 TGCGCCAGCAGCCAAGAACCCGCGGGACAGGGCGCACCCGCCGGGGAGCTGTTTTTT CASSQEPAGQGAPAGELFF
TRBJ2-1 16 . TRBD2 TRBV9 TGTGCCAGCAGCGGCGGGACTAGCGGGAGGAACAGTGAGCAGTTCTTC CASSGGTSGRNSEQFF
TRBJ1-1 16 . TRBD1 TRBV5-1 TGCGCCAGCAGCTTGGTAGCCGGGACAGCGAACACTGAAGCTTTCTTT CASSLVAGTANTEAFF
TRBJ1-3 16 few . TRBV7-6 TGTGCCAGCAGCTTAGTTACGGGTAGCTCTGGAAACACCATATATTTT CASSLVTGSSGNTIYF
TRBJ1-1 13 . . TRBV27 TGTGCCAGCAGTTCGGGCAGGGGTACTGAAGCTTTCTTT CASSSGRGTEAFF
TRBJ1-5 14 few . TRBV6-1 TGTGCCAGCAGTGAACCGGGAACCAGTCAGCCCCAGCATTTT CASSEPGTSQPQHF
TRBJ2-1 14 . . TRBV27 TGTGCCAGCAGTTGGAGGGGCGTCGTTAATGAGCAGTTCTTC CASSWRGVVNEQFF
TRBJ2-2 15 . TRBD1 TRBV27 TGTGCCAGCAGTATGACAGGGGTCCCCACCGGGGAGCTGTTTTTT CASSMTGVPTGELFF
TRBJ2-7 16 once TRBD2 TRBV5-1 TGCGCCAGCAGCTCCGTCCCAGCGGGAGATTCGGGCGAGCAGTACTTC CASSSVPAGDSGEQYF
TRBJ2-5 16 . . TRBV7-9 TGTGCCAGCAGCGCCCCCGAACTACGACGGGGAGAGACCCAGTACTTC CASSAPELRRGETQYF
TRBJ2-3 15 . TRBD1 TRBV2 TGTGCCAGCAGGATACCAGGGGGTAGGACAGATACGCAGTATTTT CASRIPGGRTDTQYF
TRBJ2-5 16 . . TRBV6-1 TGTGCCAGCAGTGTGGGGCCAGGGAACTACCAAGAGACCCAGTACTTC CASSVGPGNYQETQYF